This T cell receptor (beta chain) originates from a study of cytomegalovirus exposure and HLA in healthy donors. Regarding the study as a whole: Within an earlier analysis, most TCR beta V segments proved productive either about 87% or about 30% of the time. Some V segments, TRBV6-2 and TRBV6-3 among them, were indistinguishable and were therefore excluded.

PCR employed 60 Vbeta and 13 Jbeta primers. Clones were read by immunoSEQ multiplex PCR, and TCRdb kept only the in-frame ones, dropping some. The sample has roughly 93,000 clones; about 80% are singletons. With respect to this clone: Its antigen is undetermined.

In nominal health when sampled, donors likely had unrecorded immune exposures nonetheless. The CDR3 runs 13 residues. The V end was cut by 5 bases, the J end by 6 bases, with 11 bases between. CDR1 is SGHAT and CDR2 is FQNNGV in the germline V gene. V is TRBV11-2 and J is TRBJ2-1, with D perhaps TRBD2 (6 bases). This clonotype was sampled from a man aged 30 to 45 in good health and CMV-seronegative. The material sequenced was PBMCs. The CDR3 region has the DNA TGTGCCAGCAGCCCGGGACTCACCAATGAGCAGTTCTTC. Protein: CASSPGLTNEQFF.